The 21 T cell receptor beta chains given below trace back to one sample, sequenced in a study of shared clonotypes between healthy human individuals (dated by TCRdb to 2020 to 2021). Receptor libraries were prepared by the immunoSEQ multiplex PCR assay. The table was pulled from immuneACCESS by TCRdb, which kept in-frame rearrangements only. Such tables lose some clones; where checked, under half of the loss comes from unresolved V genes, and the rest has no known cause. The sample table shows about 2,100,000 clones, and roughly 91% are seen once. Together, the top ten hold under 2% of the sample. CD8 naive samples were obtained by positive selection for CCR7 among CD45RO-negative cells, yielding a CD45RA+CCR7+ population from which TemRA cells were excluded. The material sequenced was naive CD8+ T cells from PBMCs. Read against the paper, the sample's cell subset or site label means: CD45RA+CCR7+. These receptors came from a man aged 18 to 30 in good health. Some clones in this sample may be carry-over from other donors' samples.

The rearrangement uses TRBV4-2 and TRBJ2-7, with a weak D call TRBD2 (5 bases). Germline CDR1 LGHNA, CDR2 YNFKEQ. This CDR3 comprises 16 residues. V was cut by 0 bases and J by 2 bases, with 14 bases left in between. The CDR3 spells CASSQERTSQPYEQYF. Written as DNA, the CDR3 is TGTGCCAGCAGCCAAGAGAGGACTTCACAACCCTACGAGCAGTACTTC.

This clone was found once. The same CDR3 also results from other DNA sequences found in this sample. The chain has TRBV10-3 and TRBJ2-7; weak D call: TRBD2 (5 bases). Trimming pared 0 bases from V and 3 bases from J, leaving 12 bases between. This CDR3 spans 15 amino acids. Germline values: CDR1 ENHRY, CDR2 SYGVKD. CDR3 amino acids: CAISESTGGSYEQYF. The CDR3, as DNA: TGTGCCATCAGTGAGTCGACTGGAGGCAGCTACGAGCAGTACTTC.

This chain links TRBV11-2 with TRBJ1-1; the D is unclear. The germline V gene encodes CDR1 SGHAT and CDR2 FQNNGV. The V and J ends lost 1 base and 6 bases respectively, with 15 bases between them. This CDR3 is 15 amino acids long. Here the CDR3 reads CASSLVPGLVSEAFF. The CDR3 coding sequence is TGTGCCAGCAGCTTAGTCCCGGGGTTAGTATCTGAAGCTTTCTTT.

This clone appeared once. The CDR3 sequence: CATSRSRGSEAFF. For the CDR3, the DNA is TGTGCCACCAGCAGATCCAGGGGATCCGAAGCTTTCTTT. This sequence joins TRBV15 and TRBJ1-1; D might be TRBD1 (6 bases). Looked up from germline, CDR1 is LNHNV and CDR2 is YYDKDF (reference sequence). CDR3 length: 13 amino acids. Trimming stripped 2 bases from V and 8 bases from J, with 12 bases between.

This rearrangement joins TRBV13 to TRBJ2-3; TRBD2 aligns across 9 bases. With V trimmed by 1 base and J by 5 bases, 4 bases remained unmatched. CDR3 length equals 15 residues. Germline V gene lookup returns CDR1 PRHDT and CDR2 FYEKMQ (reference sequence). Here the CDR3 reads CASSLVSGSGDTQYF. The DNA of the CDR3 is TGTGCCAGCAGCTTAGTTAGCGGGAGTGGAGATACGCAGTATTTT.

V usage is TRBV13 and J usage is TRBJ1-1; D unclear. The CDR3 totals 15 residues. Trimming shortened V by 4 bases and J by 2 bases, and 14 bases separated the two germline ends. CDR1 is PRHDT and CDR2 is FYEKMQ in the germline V gene (reference sequence). The CDR3 region is CASSSREAENTEAFF. CDR3 nucleotide sequence: TGTGCCAGCAGCTCACGGGAGGCGGAAAACACTGAAGCTTTCTTT.

The gene calls are TRBV7-9 and TRBJ2-7; D ambiguous. Trimming took 5 bases from V and 3 from J, leaving 17 bases between them. The length of the CDR3 is 15 residues. CDR1 and CDR2 (germline): SEHNR, FQNEAQ (reference sequence). The CDR3 sequence: CASSQGEVGNYEQYF. The CDR3 coding sequence is TGTGCCAGCAGCCAAGGCGAGGTTGGGAACTACGAGCAGTACTTC.

The rearrangement links TRBV7-9 to TRBJ2-1, with 11 bases lining up with TRBD2. Germline values: CDR1 SEHNR, CDR2 FQNEAQ (reference sequence). The CDR3 totals 17 residues. With 5 bases clipped from V and 7 bases from J, the junction kept 13 bases outside the gene matches. Here the CDR3 reads CASSTLAGEVGVNEQFF. The CDR3 nucleotides are TGTGCCAGCAGCACACTAGCGGGAGAAGTAGGCGTGAATGAGCAGTTCTTC. Filled out from reference TRBV7-9 and TRBJ2-1, the complete variable domain reads DTGVSQNPRHKITKRGQNVTFRCDPISEHNRLYWYRQTLGQGPEFLTYFQNEAQLEKSRLLSDRFSAERPKGSFSTLEIQRTEQGDSAMYLCASSTLAGEVGVNEQFFGPGTRLTVL.

The chain recombines TRBV27 with TRBJ2-3; TRBD1 aligns across 7 bases. CDR1 MNHEY and CDR2 SMNVEV come from the germline V gene (reference sequence). The J segment lost 6 bases and the V segment lost 0 bases, leaving 15 bases of the junction unmatched. This CDR3 comprises 18 residues. The CDR3, as DNA: TGTGCCAGCAGTTTATCTGGTCGGACAGGCTTAAAAACCGATACGCAGTATTTT. It codes for CASSLSGRTGLKTDTQYF.

The CDR3 here is CASSPNSRAAINYGYTF. CDR3 nucleotides: TGCGCCAGCAGCCCTAACTCACGGGCAGCCATTAACTATGGCTACACCTTC. This sequence joins TRBV4-1 and TRBJ1-2; D gene unclear. Deletions cut 4 bases from V and 1 base from J, with 19 bases between. The CDR3 is 17 amino acids. Per germline, CDR1 MGHRA and CDR2 YSYEKL.

The rearrangement uses TRBV13 and TRBJ2-7; D gene unclear. Trimming shortened V by 0 bases and J by 0 bases, and 9 bases separated the two germline ends. Germline V CDR1 and CDR2: PRHDT, FYEKMQ (reference sequence). The CDR3 runs to 15 residues. The CDR3 bases are TGTGCCAGCAGCTTAGGTAGGGCCGTCTCCTACGAGCAGTACTTC. This gives the protein CASSLGRAVSYEQYF.

This chain uses TRBV7-9 with TRBJ2-5; D is undetermined. This CDR3 spans 11 amino acids. Germline values: CDR1 SEHNR, CDR2 FQNEAQ (reference sequence). The V end lost 4 bases, the J end lost 10 bases, and 10 bases lay between the germline ends. As DNA, the CDR3 is TGTGCCAGCAGCTGGGGTGAAGGCCAGTACTTC. It specifies CASSWGEGQYF.

About this clone itself: The sample has other DNA sequences that encode this CDR3 too. The V gene is TRBV9, the J gene TRBJ2-7; TRBD2 might be the D (5 bases). Germline V gives CDR1 SGDLS, CDR2 YYNGEE. The ends were cut back, 2 bases at V and 2 bases at J, with 8 bases in the middle. This CDR3 comprises 13 residues. CDR3: CASSVGGTYEQYF. In DNA, the CDR3 is TGTGCCAGCAGCGTCGGAGGTACCTACGAGCAGTACTTC.

Turning to this clone: The identical CDR3 is also encoded by other nucleotide sequences in the sample. J is TRBJ1-2 and V is TRBV29-1; D gene uncertain. Trimming left V 3 bases short and J 7 bases short, with 3 bases between. Germline lookup yields CDR1 SQVTM and CDR2 ANQGSEA. The CDR3 runs 9 residues. The CDR3 nucleotides are TGCAGCGTTGAGAGTGGCTACACCTTC. Protein sequence: CSVESGYTF.

V gene TRBV5-5 combines with J gene TRBJ2-7; D gene ambiguous. This CDR3 is built from 14 residues. V was clipped by 0 bases and J by 2 bases, with 9 bases between them. Germline values: CDR1 SGHKS, CDR2 YYEKEE (reference sequence). CDR3 in DNA: TGTGCCAGCAGCTTGGAGAGACTGGCCTACGAGCAGTACTTC. Translated: CASSLERLAYEQYF.

V is TRBV6-1 and J is TRBJ2-7; the D gene is possibly TRBD1 (5 bases). The length of the CDR3 is 11 residues. Trimming cost V 11 bases and J 2 bases, with 10 bases left between them. Germline-derived CDR1 and CDR2 are MNHNS and SASEGT. CDR3: CAGRTTYEQYF. The CDR3 nucleotides are TGTGCCGGTAGGACAACCTACGAGCAGTACTTC.

CDR3 region: CASSFRFTTIQETQYF. For the CDR3, the DNA is TGTGCCAGCAGTTTCCGGTTCACGACCATCCAAGAGACCCAGTACTTC. The chain employs TRBV27 and TRBJ2-5; D not resolved. The CDR3 consists of 16 residues. The germline V gene has CDR1 MNHEY and CDR2 SMNVEV (reference sequence). The V and J ends lost 3 bases and 1 base respectively, with 15 bases between them.

This clone came up once. The chain couples TRBV4-1 to TRBJ1-2, with no clear D. The ends were cut back, 1 base at V and 4 bases at J, with 16 bases in the middle. Germline V gene sequence: CDR1 MGHRA, CDR2 YSYEKL. This CDR3 has 16 residues. The CDR3 nucleotides read TGCGCCAGCAGCCAAGTAGGCAGAACAGATCTCTATGGCTACACCTTC. This codes for CASSQVGRTDLYGYTF.

The chain links TRBV11-2 to TRBJ2-5; 7 nucleotides agree with TRBD2. The trim removed 5 bases at V and 2 bases at J, leaving 8 bases unmatched. The CDR3 is 15 residues long. Germline CDR1 is SGHAT and CDR2 is FQNNGV. The CDR3 coding sequence is TGTGCCAGCAGCGGACGACTAGCCGGGCAAGAGACCCAGTACTTC. This encodes CASSGRLAGQETQYF.

The J gene is TRBJ2-7, the V gene TRBV6-6; 7 nucleotides match TRBD1. CDR3 size: 15 residues. Germline assignment: CDR1 MNHNY and CDR2 SVGAGI (reference sequence). V lost 5 bases to trimming and J lost 4 bases; unmatched junction nucleotides: 11. The CDR3, as DNA: TGTGCCAGCAGTACCAGACAGGGAAAAGCTTACGAGCAGTACTTC. It is translated as CASSTRQGKAYEQYF.

The rearrangement links TRBV7-2 to TRBJ2-7; no clear D. The CDR3 is made up of 14 amino acids. Germline values: CDR1 SGHTA, CDR2 FQGNSA. Trimming took off 8 bases at V and 2 bases at J, with 16 bases between the two ends. In DNA form, the CDR3 reads TGTGCCAGCGCAGGTCGAGCACTGCCCTACGAGCAGTACTTC. Protein: CASAGRALPYEQYF.